Below are 23 T cell receptor beta chains sequenced from a single sample in a study of CDR3 diversity in severe acne. MiXCR was run by TCRdb on the PCR reads, yielding one entry per CDR3 protein. This table holds 79,000 or so distinct CDR3 sequences, approximately 49% found once. Sequenced material: blood. The receptors were sampled from a male donor with severe acne vulgaris.

The rearrangement uses TRBV27 and TRBJ1-6; possibly TRBD1 for D (5 bases). Germline values: CDR1 MNHEY, CDR2 SMNVEV (reference sequence). This CDR3 has 14 amino acids. Trimming pared 11 bases from V and 4 bases from J, leaving 15 bases between. As DNA, the CDR3 is TGTGCCCACTGGGACGGAGGATATAATTCACCCCTCCACTTT. As protein: CAHWDGGYNSPLHF.

Of note for this clonotype: Since the CDR3 does not end with the conserved phenylalanine or tryptophan, this likely comes from a read error. The chain employs TRBV25-1 and TRBJ2-7; weak D call: TRBD2 (6 bases). The CDR3 length is 11 residues. Trimming removed 3 bases from V and 7 bases from J, with 7 bases in between. Germline CDR1 is MGHDK and CDR2 is SYGVNS. Here the CDR3 reads CASSDGGEQYS. The CDR3 DNA reads as TGTGCCAGCAGTGACGGGGGAGAGCAGTACTCC.

As concerns this clonotype: The junction departs from germline at one end; a sequencing error may be responsible. This chain links TRBV6-6 with TRBJ1-3, with D unresolved. The germline V gene has CDR1 MNHNY and CDR2 SVGAGI (reference sequence). This CDR3 contains 11 residues. CDR3 sequence: CASSSGSTIYF. The DNA for the CDR3 is TGTGCCAGCAGTTCTGGAAGCACCATATATTTT.

V usage is TRBV7-9 and J usage is TRBJ2-7, with TRBD1 as a possible D gene (6 bases). This CDR3 spans 17 amino acids. The germline V and J ends were trimmed by 5 bases and 5 bases, with 25 bases remaining between them. Germline-derived CDR1 and CDR2 are SEHNR and FQNEAQ (reference sequence). The CDR3 reads CASSPLNRDPLVDEQYF. For the CDR3, the DNA is TGTGCCAGCAGCCCGCTAAACAGGGACCCGCTAGTAGACGAGCAGTACTTC. The whole variable domain, filled in from reference TRBV7-9 and TRBJ2-7, reads DTGVSQNPRHKITKRGQNVTFRCDPISEHNRLYWYRQTLGQGPEFLTYFQNEAQLEKSRLLSDRFSAERPKGSFSTLEIQRTEQGDSAMYLCASSPLNRDPLVDEQYFGPGTRLTVT.

This clonotype was seen more than once but under ten times. The J gene is TRBJ2-5, the V gene TRBV7-8; the D call may be TRBD1 or TRBD2 (5 bases each). V gave up 5 bases and J gave up 4 bases, with 8 bases separating them. The CDR3 covers 12 residues. Germline assignment: CDR1 SGHVS and CDR2 FQNEAQ. CDR3 loop: CASSDGGETQYF. CDR3 nucleotides: TGTGCCAGCAGCGATGGGGGAGAGACCCAGTACTTC.

The V and J genes are TRBV6-5 and TRBJ2-5; 9 bases map to TRBD1. After removal of 6 bases from V and 5 bases from J, the junction contained 16 bases not matched to a gene. The germline V gene encodes CDR1 MNHEY and CDR2 SVGAGI. This CDR3 region has 17 residues. CDR3 DNA: TGTGCCAGCAGGCCACACGACAGGGGGAGGACCCGGGAGACCCAGTACTTC. This translates into CASRPHDRGRTRETQYF.

In its sample, this clonotype was seen a few times. A much more abundant neighbour one base away suggests this may be a read error. The gene calls are TRBV20-1 and TRBJ2-7; possibly TRBD2 for D (6 bases). The germline CDR1 and CDR2 sequences are DFQATT and SNEGSKA (reference sequence). V was trimmed by 4 bases and J by 1 base, leaving 11 bases between them. The CDR3 spans 13 residues. CDR3: CSAIQAGSYEQYF. The DNA for the CDR3 is TGCAGTGCTATACAGGCGGGGTCCTACGAGCAGTACTTC.

V and J are TRBV7-9 and TRBJ2-5, with D perhaps being TRBD1 or TRBD2 (5 bases each). Germline values: CDR1 SEHNR, CDR2 FQNEAQ (reference sequence). The length of the CDR3 is 16 residues. Trimming removed 6 bases from V and 0 bases from J, with 17 bases in between. In nucleotides, the CDR3 is TGTGCCAGCAGAGAGGGCCAGGGATTGTACCAAGAGACCCAGTACTTC. It specifies CASREGQGLYQETQYF.

This clonotype was seen a handful of times. Written as DNA, the CDR3 is TGTGCCAGCAGCTCCCCGGGCAGGGGGCTTAGGTCCTACAATGAGCAGTTCTTC. Translated: CASSSPGRGLRSYNEQFF. The chain joins TRBV11-2 to TRBJ2-1, with 8 bases matching TRBD1. This CDR3 is built from 18 residues. V lost 4 bases and J lost 1; bases outside the gene matches: 12. Looked up from germline, CDR1 is SGHAT and CDR2 is FQNNGV.

V gene TRBV29-1 combines with J gene TRBJ2-3; TRBD1 aligns across 11 bases. CDR1 SQVTM and CDR2 ANQGSEA come from the germline V gene. The CDR3 covers 14 residues. V shed 2 bases, J shed 5 bases, and the junction held 3 bases outside the gene matches. CDR3 sequence: CSVETGQGVDTQYF. The CDR3 DNA is TGCAGCGTTGAAACGGGACAGGGGGTAGATACGCAGTATTTT.

The gene calls are TRBV5-6 and TRBJ2-1, with TRBD2 matching 7 bases. CDR1 SGHDT and CDR2 YYEEEE come from the germline V gene. CDR3 length equals 14 residues. Trimming at V came to 6 bases and at J to 6 bases, leaving 9 bases not matched to a gene. The CDR3: CASNYGGSANEQFF. The CDR3 nucleotides read TGTGCCAGCAACTACGGGGGGTCCGCCAATGAGCAGTTCTTC. The full variable domain, rest sourced from reference TRBV5-6 and TRBJ2-1, is DAGVTQSPTHLIKTRGQQVTLRCSPKSGHDTVSWYQQALGQGPQFIFQYYEEEERQRGNFPDRFSGHQFPNYSSELNVNALLLGDSALYLCASNYGGSANEQFFGPGTRLTVL.

The V gene is TRBV28, the J gene TRBJ1-2; 7 nucleotides agree with TRBD1. This CDR3 is 15 amino acids long. V shed 5 bases, J shed 5 bases, and the junction held 11 bases outside the gene matches. CDR1 and CDR2 (germline): MDHEN, SYDVKM. The CDR3 reads CASSPSRDRRYGYTF. The CDR3 DNA sequence: TGTGCCAGCAGTCCCTCCCGGGACAGAAGGTATGGCTACACCTTC.

There are a few counts of this clonotype. The chain links TRBV19 to TRBJ2-2; no reliable D call. The V gene's germline CDR1 is LNHDA and CDR2 SQIVND (reference sequence). CDR3 length equals 11 residues. With 4 bases removed from V and 5 bases from J, the gap between germline ends came to 2 bases. CDR3 region: CASSRTGELFF. CDR3 DNA: TGTGCCAGTAGTAGAACCGGGGAGCTGTTTTTT.

By proportion, this clonotype is medium-sized. The gene calls are TRBV12-3 or TRBV12-4 and TRBJ2-7; 12 positions agree with TRBD2. The CDR3 contains 14 residues. V dropped 5 bases and J dropped 6; count of bases not matched to a gene: 5. The CDR3 spells CASSRLAGAGEQYF. Written as DNA, the CDR3 is TGTGCCAGCAGTCGACTAGCGGGAGCAGGCGAGCAGTACTTC.

The gene calls are TRBV5-8 and TRBJ2-2; perhaps TRBD1 as D (5 bases). The germline V gene encodes CDR1 SGHTS and CDR2 YDEGEE. The V and J ends lost 1 base and 0 bases respectively, with 10 bases between them. The CDR3 runs 16 residues. CDR3 protein: CASSLYARANTGELFF. The DNA for the CDR3 is TGTGCCAGCAGCTTGTATGCCAGGGCGAACACCGGGGAGCTGTTTTTT.

V gene TRBV27 combines with J gene TRBJ1-1; 8 bases agree with TRBD1. The CDR3 is 13 residues long. Germline V gene lookup returns CDR1 MNHEY and CDR2 SMNVEV (reference sequence). J was trimmed by 8 bases and V by 7 bases; bases with no gene match: 9. The CDR3, as DNA: TGTGCCAGCAATGGGCAGGGGGCGAGGGAAGCTTTCTTT. It specifies CASNGQGAREAFF.

This clonotype was counted between two and nine times. The V and J genes are TRBV7-9 and TRBJ2-3; D possibly corresponds to TRBD1 (5 bases). The CDR3 is made up of 15 amino acids. Deletions cut 5 bases from V and 4 bases from J, with 16 bases between. Germline V lookup: CDR1 SEHNR, CDR2 FQNEAQ (reference sequence). The CDR3 here is CASSPLGQGSDTQYF. DNA of the CDR3: TGTGCCAGCAGCCCCCTTGGCCAGGGATCAGATACGCAGTATTTT.

This clonotype was found many times. The chain carries TRBV15 and TRBJ1-5; the D gene is possibly TRBD1 (5 bases). The CDR3 sequence is 15 residues long. The V gene's germline CDR1 is LNHNV and CDR2 YYDKDF (reference sequence). V lost 0 bases and J 4 bases, leaving 10 bases between the germline ends. Here the CDR3 DNA reads TGTGCCACCAGCAGAGAGGGGCGGCTGAATCAGCCCCAGCATTTT. This encodes CATSREGRLNQPQHF. Filled out from reference TRBV15 and TRBJ1-5, the complete variable domain reads DAMVIQNPRYQVTQFGKPVTLSCSQTLNHNVMYWYQQKSSQAPKLLFHYYDKDFNNEADTPDNFQSRRPNTSFCFLDIRSPGLGDTAMYLCATSREGRLNQPQHFGDGTRLSIL.

The chain recombines TRBV12-3 or TRBV12-4 with TRBJ1-1; 8 bases are a match to TRBD1. The CDR3 consists of 16 residues. The V segment lost 6 bases and the J segment 3 bases; nucleotides outside the gene matches: 12. The CDR3 DNA is TGTGCCAGCAGACCGACGGGACAGGTCGGAGACACTGAAGCTTTCTTT. Protein sequence: CASRPTGQVGDTEAFF.

This clonotype was observed many times. The rearrangement links TRBV11-2 to TRBJ2-7; 10 bases agree with TRBD2. The trim removed 4 bases at V and 5 bases at J, leaving 5 bases unmatched. CDR1 is SGHAT and CDR2 is FQNNGV in the germline V gene. This CDR3 comprises 14 residues. CDR3 sequence: CASSWASGSNEQYF. The CDR3 nucleotides are TGTGCCAGCAGCTGGGCTAGCGGGAGCAACGAGCAGTACTTC.

In this sample, this clonotype turned up a few times. The V and J genes are TRBV6-5 and TRBJ1-2, with D uncertain. Trimming removed 0 bases at V and 6 bases at J, with 11 bases between. The CDR3 covers 14 residues. Per germline, CDR1 MNHEY and CDR2 SVGAGI. DNA of the CDR3: TGTGCCAGCAGTTACTCCTTCGAGGGAGATGGCTACACCTTC. This sequence encodes CASSYSFEGDGYTF.

In this sample, this clonotype turned up a few times. J is TRBJ2-5 and V is TRBV29-1, with 10 bases that match TRBD1. V was clipped by 7 bases and J by 4 bases; unmatched bases: 6. The germline V gene encodes CDR1 SQVTM and CDR2 ANQGSEA. The CDR3 totals 13 residues. The CDR3 DNA reads TGCAGCGCCGGGACAGGGGTTGGAGAGACCCAGTACTTC. Translated: CSAGTGVGETQYF.

This clonotype turned up a few times. The gene calls are TRBV4-1 and TRBJ2-1; D call uncertain. This CDR3 has 16 residues. Germline CDR1 and CDR2: MGHRA and YSYEKL. Trimming removed 0 bases at V and 1 base at J, with 10 bases between. CDR3 protein: CASSQEHLQSYNEQFF. The CDR3 bases are TGCGCCAGCAGCCAAGAACACTTACAGTCCTACAATGAGCAGTTCTTC.